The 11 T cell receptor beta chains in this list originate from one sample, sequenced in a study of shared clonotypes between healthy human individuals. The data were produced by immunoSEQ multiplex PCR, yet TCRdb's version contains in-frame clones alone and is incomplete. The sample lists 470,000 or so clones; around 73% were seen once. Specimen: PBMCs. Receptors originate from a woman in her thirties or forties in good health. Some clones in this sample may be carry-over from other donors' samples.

As DNA, the CDR3 is TGTGCCAGCAGCCCAGGGGTGAGAGGGGCCAACGTCCTGACTTTC. Translation gives CASSPGVRGANVLTF. V gene TRBV27 combines with J gene TRBJ2-6; D might be TRBD1 (6 bases). This CDR3 is built from 15 residues. Germline CDR1 MNHEY, CDR2 SMNVEV (reference sequence). Trimming shortened V by 6 bases and J by 4 bases, and 13 bases separated the two germline ends.

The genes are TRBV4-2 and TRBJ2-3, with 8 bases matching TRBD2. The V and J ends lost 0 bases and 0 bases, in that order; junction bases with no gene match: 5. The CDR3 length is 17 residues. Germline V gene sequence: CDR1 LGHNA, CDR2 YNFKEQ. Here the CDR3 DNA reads TGTGCCAGCAGCCAAGACCCGCGGGGGGCCAGCACAGATACGCAGTATTTT. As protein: CASSQDPRGASTDTQYF.

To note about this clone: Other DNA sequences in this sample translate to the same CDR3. Written as DNA, the CDR3 is TGTGCCAGCTCACCCGGGACAGGGGGCGCGTACGAGCAGTACTTC. This translates into CASSPGTGGAYEQYF. V is TRBV18 and J is TRBJ2-7, with 12 bases matching TRBD1. The CDR3 is made up of 15 amino acids. Per the germline V gene, CDR1 is KGHSH and CDR2 is LQKENI. The V gene end was trimmed by 3 bases and the J gene end by 4 bases; junction bases not matched to a gene: 4.

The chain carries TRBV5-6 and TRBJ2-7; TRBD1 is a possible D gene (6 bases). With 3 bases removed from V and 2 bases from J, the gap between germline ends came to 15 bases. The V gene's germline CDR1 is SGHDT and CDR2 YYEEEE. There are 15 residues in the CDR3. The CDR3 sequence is CASSYAHRVPYEQYF. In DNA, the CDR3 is TGTGCCAGCAGCTACGCGCACAGGGTACCCTACGAGCAGTACTTC.

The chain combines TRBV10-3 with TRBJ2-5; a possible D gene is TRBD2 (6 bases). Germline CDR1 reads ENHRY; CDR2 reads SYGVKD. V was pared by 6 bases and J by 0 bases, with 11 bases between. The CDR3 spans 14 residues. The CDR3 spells CAIRGGPDQETQYF. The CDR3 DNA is TGTGCCATCAGGGGGGGACCGGACCAAGAGACCCAGTACTTC.

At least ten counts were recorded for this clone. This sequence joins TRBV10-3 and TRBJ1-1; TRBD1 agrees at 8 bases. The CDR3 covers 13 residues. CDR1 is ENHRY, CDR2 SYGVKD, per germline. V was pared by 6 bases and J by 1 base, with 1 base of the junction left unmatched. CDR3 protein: CAIRGTGNTEAFF. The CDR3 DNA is TGTGCCATCAGAGGGACAGGGAACACTGAAGCTTTCTTT.

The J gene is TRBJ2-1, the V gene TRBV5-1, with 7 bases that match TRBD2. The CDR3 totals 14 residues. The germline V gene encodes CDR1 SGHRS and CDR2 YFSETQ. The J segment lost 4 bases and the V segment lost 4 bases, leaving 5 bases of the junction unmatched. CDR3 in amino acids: CASSRSGQYNEQFF. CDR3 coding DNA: TGCGCCAGCAGCCGTAGCGGGCAATACAATGAGCAGTTCTTC.

The CDR3: CASSVGSASGANVLTF. The CDR3 coding sequence is TGTGCCAGCAGCGTGGGCAGTGCTTCTGGGGCCAACGTCCTGACTTTC. V gene TRBV9 combines with J gene TRBJ2-6; D remains ambiguous. The CDR3 totals 16 residues. Trimming removed 2 bases at V and 1 base at J, with 10 bases between. In germline, CDR1 is SGDLS, CDR2 YYNGEE.

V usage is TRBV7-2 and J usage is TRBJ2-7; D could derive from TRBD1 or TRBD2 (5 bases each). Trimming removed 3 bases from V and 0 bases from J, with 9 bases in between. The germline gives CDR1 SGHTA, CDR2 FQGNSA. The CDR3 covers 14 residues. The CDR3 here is CASSFTGASYEQYF. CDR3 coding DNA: TGTGCCAGCAGCTTTACCGGGGCCTCCTACGAGCAGTACTTC.

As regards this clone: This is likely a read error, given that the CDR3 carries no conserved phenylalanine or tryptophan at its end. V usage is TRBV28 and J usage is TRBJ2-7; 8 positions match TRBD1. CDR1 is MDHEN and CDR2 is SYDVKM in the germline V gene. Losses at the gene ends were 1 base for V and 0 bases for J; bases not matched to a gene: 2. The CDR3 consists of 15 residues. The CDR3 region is CASSLLGQDSYEQYL. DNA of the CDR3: TGTGCCAGCAGTTTATTGGGACAGGACTCCTACGAGCAGTACCTC.

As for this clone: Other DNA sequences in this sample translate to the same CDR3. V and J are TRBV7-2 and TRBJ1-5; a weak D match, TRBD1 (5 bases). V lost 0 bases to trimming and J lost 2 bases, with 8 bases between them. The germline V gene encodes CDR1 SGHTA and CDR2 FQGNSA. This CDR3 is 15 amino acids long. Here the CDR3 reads CASSLAGGGNQPQHF. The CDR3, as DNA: TGTGCCAGCAGCTTAGCGGGGGGTGGCAATCAGCCCCAGCATTTT. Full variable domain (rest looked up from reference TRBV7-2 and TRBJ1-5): GAGVSQSPSNKVTEKGKDVELRCDPISGHTALYWYRQSLGQGLEFLIYFQGNSAPDKSGLPSDRFSAERTGGSVSTLTIQRTQQEDSAVYLCASSLAGGGNQPQHFGDGTRLSIL.